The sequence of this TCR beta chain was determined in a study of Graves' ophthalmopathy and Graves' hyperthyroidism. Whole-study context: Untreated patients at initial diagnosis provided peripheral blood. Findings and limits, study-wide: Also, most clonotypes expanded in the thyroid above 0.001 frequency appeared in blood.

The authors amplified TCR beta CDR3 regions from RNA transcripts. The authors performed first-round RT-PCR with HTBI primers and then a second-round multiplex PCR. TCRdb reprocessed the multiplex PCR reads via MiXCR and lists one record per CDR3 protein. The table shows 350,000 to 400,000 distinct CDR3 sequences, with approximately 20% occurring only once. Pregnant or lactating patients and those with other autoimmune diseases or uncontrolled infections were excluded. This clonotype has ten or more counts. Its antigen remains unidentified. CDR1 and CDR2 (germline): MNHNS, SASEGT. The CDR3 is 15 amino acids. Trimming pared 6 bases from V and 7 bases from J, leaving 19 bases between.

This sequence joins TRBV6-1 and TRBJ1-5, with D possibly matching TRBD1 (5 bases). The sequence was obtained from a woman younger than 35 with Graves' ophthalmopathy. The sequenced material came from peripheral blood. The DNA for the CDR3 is TGTGCCAGCAGCCTGGGACCTTCCCCCGGGCAGCCCCAGCATTTT. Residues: CASSLGPSPGQPQHF.